Reported below is one T cell receptor (beta chain). The antigen is unknown. cDNA libraries for TCR beta contained unique molecular identifiers. T cells numbering 1 to 10 million yielded roughly 500,000 cDNA molecules. TCRdb reanalysed the PCR reads using MiXCR and keeps one entry per CDR3 protein. The sample includes almost 700,000 distinct CDR3 sequences, 59% of them seen just once. This sample was included in a study of post-analysis software for immune sequencing data. The wider study: Included courses were relapsing-remitting and secondary progressive multiple sclerosis; progressive-relapsing multiple sclerosis was also included. Overall study findings and caveats: Multiple sclerosis patients had significantly lower normalized Chao1 diversity than controls. Clustering by F measure revealed strong co-clustering among samples prepared together in one batch. Relative to controls, patients had several TRBV segments at higher frequency, with TRBV5-6, TRBV5-1 and TRBV20-1 among these.

Trimming took 4 bases from V and 0 from J, leaving 13 bases between them. The CDR3 consists of 16 residues. Germline values: CDR1 SGHNT, CDR2 YENEEA. The clonotype comes from a girl aged 2-10 years with multiple sclerosis. Sample: blood. The chain combines TRBV11-3 with TRBJ2-1; a possible D gene is TRBD2 (6 bases). The CDR3 sequence: CASSSRDSSSYNEQFF. As DNA, the CDR3 is TGTGCCAGCAGCTCCAGGGACTCGAGCTCCTACAATGAGCAGTTCTTC.